The following is a T cell receptor (beta chain) sequence with its context. This specimen belongs to a study of human T cells and chemical hapten exposure. Time point defined: patch test 3, about 24 weeks after DPC sensitization. Noted treatment: therapeutic diphenylcyclopropenone sensitization with weekly scalp DPC. The V gene's germline CDR1 is SQVTM and CDR2 ANQGSEA. The ends lost 5 bases at V and 5 bases at J; junction bases unmatched: 4. The CDR3 covers 13 residues. TCRdb passed the RACE reads through MiXCR, listing each CDR3 protein once. The sample comprises roughly 100,000 distinct CDR3 sequences, less than 35% of which are singletons, and around 2.7% rests with the top ten.

This receptor was identified in a man aged 35 to 55 with alopecia areata. Some clones in this sample may be carry-over from other donors' samples. V is TRBV29-1 and J is TRBJ2-1, with TRBD2 matching over 9 bases. This specimen was whole blood, taken in connection with sensitization to the hapten diphenylcyclopropenone (DPC). CDR3 residues: CSVTAGGNNEQFF. In DNA, the CDR3 is TGCAGCGTTACAGCGGGAGGCAACAATGAGCAGTTCTTC.